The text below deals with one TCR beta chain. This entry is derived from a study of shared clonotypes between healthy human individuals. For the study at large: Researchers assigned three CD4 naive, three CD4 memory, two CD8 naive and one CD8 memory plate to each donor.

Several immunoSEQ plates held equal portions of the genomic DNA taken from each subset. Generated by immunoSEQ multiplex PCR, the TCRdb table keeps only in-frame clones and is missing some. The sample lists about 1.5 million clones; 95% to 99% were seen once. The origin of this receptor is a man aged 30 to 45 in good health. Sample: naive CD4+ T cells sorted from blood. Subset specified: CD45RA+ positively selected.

Here the CDR3 DNA reads TGTGCCAGCAGCTTGCAACTAGCGGGAGTATACGAGCAGTACTTC. Protein sequence: CASSLQLAGVYEQYF. The chain recombines TRBV5-8 with TRBJ2-7, with 11 bases lining up with TRBD2. The CDR3 sequence is 15 residues long. V trimming: 1 base; J trimming: 4 bases; junction bases outside the gene matches: 4. The germline V gene has CDR1 SGHTS and CDR2 YDEGEE.